This entry features one T cell receptor (beta chain) sequence. As yet, its antigen is unknown. Looked up from germline, CDR1 is PRHDT and CDR2 is FYEKMQ (reference sequence). V lost 1 base and J 0 bases, leaving 3 bases between the germline ends. The CDR3 totals 13 residues. The data originate from a study of T cell responses to AZD1222 COVID-19 vaccine. The assay was immunoSEQ multiplex PCR, and TCRdb's table has in-frame clones only and misses some. The data show about 140,000 clones, around nine tenths seen once. Study-level results: At study baseline, merely about 6 AZD1222 recipients were seropositive.

This chain links TRBV13 with TRBJ2-5; no firm D call. Source: peripheral blood, taken 28 days after the second AZD1222 dose. The receptor was derived from an adult who received the AZD1222 COVID-19 vaccine. CDR3 loop: CASSLEDQETQYF. CDR3 in DNA: TGTGCCAGCAGCTTAGAGGACCAAGAGACCCAGTACTTC.